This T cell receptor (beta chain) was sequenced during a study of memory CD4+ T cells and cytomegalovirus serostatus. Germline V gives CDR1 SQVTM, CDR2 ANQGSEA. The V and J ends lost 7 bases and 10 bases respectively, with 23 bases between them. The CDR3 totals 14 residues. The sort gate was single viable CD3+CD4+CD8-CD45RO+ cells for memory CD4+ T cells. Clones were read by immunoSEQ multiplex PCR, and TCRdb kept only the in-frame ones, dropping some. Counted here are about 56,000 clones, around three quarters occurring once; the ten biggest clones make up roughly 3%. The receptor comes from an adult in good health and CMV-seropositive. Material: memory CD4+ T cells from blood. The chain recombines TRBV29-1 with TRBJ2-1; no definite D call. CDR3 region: CSGAPGRPSREQFF. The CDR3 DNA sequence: TGCAGCGGCGCTCCCGGACGCCCCTCTAGAGAGCAGTTCTTC.